The 27 T cell receptor beta chains below come from one sample, sequenced in a study of response to subunit inactivated influenza vaccine. TCRdb re-analysed the RT-PCR reads in MiXCR, keeping a single row per CDR3 protein. The data show just over 300,000 distinct CDR3 sequences, 22% seen once. The sequenced sample was PBMCs from blood, obtained about 19 months after vaccination. The receptors derive from a man aged 50 to 69 who received an inactivated influenza vaccine.

The chain joins TRBV5-6 to TRBJ2-7; D possibly matches TRBD1 or TRBD2 (5 bases each). With 0 bases removed from V and 3 bases from J, the gap between germline ends came to 13 bases. Germline V CDR1 and CDR2: SGHDT, YYEEEE. The CDR3 is made up of 15 amino acids. The CDR3 DNA reads as TGTGCCAGCAGCTTGGGGGACGGAACGATCTACGAGCAGTACTTC. The encoded protein is CASSLGDGTIYEQYF.

The rearrangement joins TRBV12-3 or TRBV12-4 to TRBJ2-1, with D possibly being TRBD2 (5 bases). V was shortened by 6 bases and J by 6 bases, with 12 bases between the two germline ends. The CDR3 covers 13 residues. CDR3 DNA: TGTGCCAGCAGCCTCGGGGATATCAATGAGCAGTTCTTC. It specifies CASSLGDINEQFF.

Ten or more counts support this clonotype. The chain uses TRBV15 and TRBJ1-4, with D uncertain. Between the trimmed V and J ends, which lost 4 bases and 3 bases, there was a span of 9 bases. This CDR3 contains 14 residues. CDR1 is LNHNV, CDR2 YYDKDF, per germline (reference sequence). The CDR3 spells CATSTWASNEKLFF. The CDR3 DNA reads as TGTGCCACCAGCACCTGGGCGTCTAATGAAAAACTGTTTTTT. Together with reference TRBV15 and TRBJ1-4, the CDR3 gives the full variable domain: DAMVIQNPRYQVTQFGKPVTLSCSQTLNHNVMYWYQQKSSQAPKLLFHYYDKDFNNEADTPDNFQSRRPNTSFCFLDIRSPGLGDTAMYLCATSTWASNEKLFFGSGTQLSVL.

This chain joins TRBV20-1 and TRBJ2-3; D may match TRBD1 or TRBD2 (5 bases each). The germline gives CDR1 DFQATT, CDR2 SNEGSKA (reference sequence). Trimming took 2 bases from V and 7 from J, leaving 19 bases between them. This CDR3 region has 15 residues. The CDR3 spells CSARPAGTDSNTQYF. CDR3 nucleotides: TGCAGTGCTAGACCAGCAGGGACCGATTCGAATACGCAGTATTTT.

Concerning this clonotype itself: One base away lies a much larger clone, so this may be a sequencing read error. The J gene is TRBJ1-6, the V gene TRBV28; TRBD1 agrees at 7 bases. The V gene end was trimmed by 3 bases and the J gene end by 4 bases; junction bases not matched to a gene: 6. CDR3 length: 16 amino acids. The germline V gene encodes CDR1 MDHEN and CDR2 SYDVKM. The CDR3 sequence: CASSLTGTAYNSPLHF. CDR3 bases: TGTGCCAGCAGTTTGACCGGGACAGCATATAATTCACCCCTCCACTTT.

This clonotype occurred a few times. The chain is built from TRBV3-1 and TRBJ2-2; D is unclear. The V end lost 1 base, the J end lost 3 bases, and 3 bases lay between the germline ends. Germline V gene sequence: CDR1 LGHDT, CDR2 YNNKEL (reference sequence). This CDR3 is built from 13 residues. The CDR3 sequence is CASSQVDTGELFF. The CDR3 region has the DNA TGTGCCAGCAGCCAAGTCGACACCGGGGAGCTGTTTTTT.

At least ten counts were recorded for this clonotype. This CDR3 is CASNTGTGNYGYTF. CDR3 in DNA: TGTGCCAGCAACACCGGGACAGGGAACTATGGCTACACCTTC. The genes are TRBV6-1 and TRBJ1-2, with 9 bases matching TRBD1. The V gene's germline CDR1 is MNHNS and CDR2 SASEGT. V dropped 7 bases and J dropped 2; count of bases not matched to a gene: 5. The CDR3 length is 14 residues.

The genes are TRBV5-6 and TRBJ1-5; no clear D. CDR1 and CDR2 (germline): SGHDT, YYEEEE. The V end was cut by 4 bases, the J end by 0 bases, with 11 bases between. There are 15 residues in the CDR3. The DNA for the CDR3 is TGTGCCAGCAGCAAGACTACGGATAGCAATCAGCCCCAGCATTTT. It translates to CASSKTTDSNQPQHF.

The sample holds a few counts of this clonotype. The V and J genes are TRBV20-1 and TRBJ2-7, with TRBD1 as a possible D gene (6 bases). V lost 2 bases and J lost 7, with 15 bases in between. CDR3 length equals 13 residues. The germline V gene encodes CDR1 DFQATT and CDR2 SNEGSKA (reference sequence). The chain's CDR3 is CSARNNRVQEQYF. CDR3 DNA sequence: TGCAGTGCTAGAAACAACAGGGTTCAGGAGCAGTACTTC.

This clonotype has a handful of counts. The V call is TRBV7-8, the J call TRBJ2-4, with D perhaps given as TRBD1 or TRBD2 (5 bases each). Germline lookup yields CDR1 SGHVS and CDR2 FQNEAQ. The length of the CDR3 is 14 residues. The ends were cut back, 1 base at V and 3 bases at J, with 7 bases in the middle. This CDR3 is CASSLGGVKNIQYF. Written as DNA, the CDR3 is TGTGCCAGCAGCTTAGGAGGGGTCAAAAACATTCAGTACTTC.

This chain joins TRBV27 and TRBJ2-7; 11 positions agree with TRBD1. The V gene end was trimmed by 5 bases and the J gene end by 4 bases; junction bases not matched to a gene: 4. CDR3 length: 14 residues. Germline CDR1 and CDR2: MNHEY and SMNVEV (reference sequence). The CDR3 DNA reads as TGTGCCAGCAGTGGTGGGACAGGGGGTTACGAGCAGTACTTC. Protein sequence: CASSGGTGGYEQYF.

Worth noting for this clonotype: The junction shows a germline mismatch at one end, possibly a read error. The gene calls are TRBV11-3 and TRBJ1-1; weak D call: TRBD1 (5 bases). From germline, CDR1 is SGHNT and CDR2 YENEEA. This CDR3 region has 15 residues. CDR3 in amino acids: CASSFPSRAATEALF. DNA for the CDR3: TGTGCCAGCAGCTTCCCCAGCAGGGCGGCCACTGAAGCTTTATTT.

The chain combines TRBV20-1 with TRBJ2-1; D gene uncertain. CDR3 size: 12 residues. CDR1 is DFQATT, CDR2 SNEGSKA, per germline (reference sequence). Trimming took off 3 bases at V and 7 bases at J, with 10 bases between the two ends. CDR3 nucleotide sequence: TGCAGTGCTAGTGGTCTAACTAATGAGCAGTTCTTC. Protein: CSASGLTNEQFF.

The CDR3 bases are TGTGCCAGCAGCCAAATCCATCGGACAGAAGAGACCCAGTACTTC. Its protein is CASSQIHRTEETQYF. V is TRBV5-5 and J is TRBJ2-5, with D possibly matching TRBD1 (6 bases). The CDR3 has 15 residues. Germline V lookup: CDR1 SGHKS, CDR2 YYEKEE (reference sequence). Trimming cost V 4 bases and J 3 bases, with 16 bases left between them.

This chain links TRBV12-3 or TRBV12-4 with TRBJ1-5; D perhaps matches TRBD1 (5 bases). This CDR3 comprises 14 residues. V gave up 3 bases and J gave up 6 bases, with 12 bases separating them. The chain's CDR3 is CASSLGGGTQPQHF. DNA for the CDR3: TGTGCCAGCAGTTTGGGAGGTGGGACTCAGCCCCAGCATTTT.

J is TRBJ2-1 and V is TRBV6-1; 10 positions agree with TRBD2. This CDR3 region has 15 residues. J gave up 4 bases and V 6 bases, and 6 bases lay outside the gene matches. Germline V gives CDR1 MNHNS, CDR2 SASEGT. The CDR3 protein is CASRDSGGTYNEQFF. CDR3 nucleotide sequence: TGTGCCAGCAGAGATAGCGGGGGGACGTACAATGAGCAGTTCTTC.

The genes are TRBV10-2 and TRBJ1-6; TRBD1 aligns across 10 bases. The V segment lost 4 bases and the J segment 10 bases; nucleotides outside the gene matches: 13. There are 17 residues in the CDR3. Germline V gives CDR1 WSHSY, CDR2 SAAADI. The CDR3 here is CASSATVRDRGMSPLHF. CDR3 nucleotides: TGCGCCAGCAGTGCGACTGTCCGGGACAGGGGAATGTCACCCCTCCACTTT.

The genes are TRBV29-1 and TRBJ2-3; 7 bases are a match to TRBD1. The CDR3 length is 12 residues. Germline V gene data show CDR1 as SQVTM and CDR2 as ANQGSEA. Losses at the gene ends were 7 bases for V and 5 bases for J; bases not matched to a gene: 6. The CDR3, as DNA: TGCAGCGGAGAACAGGGGAAAGATACGCAGTATTTT. Protein: CSGEQGKDTQYF.

There are a few counts of this clonotype. The V call is TRBV11-2, the J call TRBJ1-6; the D gene is possibly TRBD1 (6 bases). The germline gives CDR1 SGHAT, CDR2 FQNNGV. The CDR3 consists of 15 residues. The V end was cut by 7 bases, the J end by 5 bases, with 15 bases between. In DNA, the CDR3 is TGTGCCAGCACCCGAATTGGACAGAATAATTCACCCCTCCACTTT. Encoded protein: CASTRIGQNNSPLHF.

The chain couples TRBV29-1 to TRBJ1-2; D unclear. Per the germline V gene, CDR1 is SQVTM and CDR2 is ANQGSEA. Trimming removed 4 bases from V and 3 bases from J, with 12 bases in between. This CDR3 is 13 amino acids long. This CDR3 is CSVALSLDYGYTF. As DNA, the CDR3 is TGCAGCGTTGCCCTTAGTCTTGACTATGGCTACACCTTC.

This clonotype has at least ten counts. This rearrangement joins TRBV12-3 or TRBV12-4 to TRBJ1-1, with 7 bases lining up with TRBD1. This CDR3 spans 16 amino acids. Trimming removed 6 bases from V and 3 bases from J; junction bases left unmatched: 13. CDR3 amino acids: CASSPNKGQGDTEAFF. The CDR3 coding sequence is TGTGCCAGCAGCCCTAATAAGGGGCAGGGGGACACTGAAGCTTTCTTT.

This clonotype was recorded at least ten times. This sequence joins TRBV5-1 and TRBJ1-2, with 7 bases lining up with TRBD1. Germline loops: CDR1 SGHRS, CDR2 YFSETQ. This CDR3 has 14 residues. V was pared by 0 bases and J by 4 bases, with 3 bases of the junction left unmatched. The DNA for the CDR3 is TGCGCCAGCAGCTTGGCCGACAGGGCCTATGGCTACACCTTC. It translates to CASSLADRAYGYTF.

This chain uses TRBV2 with TRBJ1-1, with D hard to call. From germline, CDR1 is SNHLY and CDR2 FYNNEI. The V and J ends lost 9 bases and 0 bases respectively, with 8 bases between them. There are 12 residues in the CDR3. The CDR3 bases are TGTGCCAGTCGGAGGGTGAACACTGAAGCTTTCTTT. Translated, it gives CASRRVNTEAFF.

The V call is TRBV3-1, the J call TRBJ1-5; D gene unclear. CDR1 is LGHDT and CDR2 is YNNKEL in the germline V gene (reference sequence). CDR3 size: 14 residues. V dropped 1 base and J dropped 0 bases, with 4 bases sitting between them. CDR3 nucleotide sequence: TGTGCCAGCAGCCAAGCTTATAGCAATCAGCCCCAGCATTTT. Translation: CASSQAYSNQPQHF.

As for this clonotype: The CDR3 does not close with the conserved phenylalanine or tryptophan, likely indicating a read error. This sequence joins TRBV28 and TRBJ1-2; TRBD1 agrees at 9 bases. The germline CDR1 and CDR2 sequences are MDHEN and SYDVKM. J was trimmed by 4 bases and V by 6 bases; bases with no gene match: 12. The CDR3 totals 16 residues. The CDR3 region has the DNA TGTGCCAGCAGGCCGCCCACAGGGGGCAGGGTCTATGGCTACACCTAC. It is translated as CASRPPTGGRVYGYTY.

The CDR3 DNA reads TGCGCCAGCTCCATTAGCGGGAGACCCGGCACAGATACGCAGTATTTT. Protein product: CASSISGRPGTDTQYF. This chain joins TRBV5-1 and TRBJ2-3, with 9 bases lining up with TRBD2. This CDR3 region has 16 residues. CDR1 and CDR2 from the germline V gene are SGHRS and YFSETQ. V shed 7 bases and J 1 base; nucleotides not matched to a gene: 10. Filled out from reference TRBV5-1 and TRBJ2-3, the complete variable domain reads KAGVTQTPRYLIKTRGQQVTLSCSPISGHRSVSWYQQTPGQGLQFLFEYFSETQRNKGNFPGRFSGRQFSNSRSEMNVSTLELGDSALYLCASSISGRPGTDTQYFGPGTRLTVL.

This clonotype was picked up many times. The chain combines TRBV20-1 with TRBJ1-6, with D possibly TRBD1 on 5 matching bases. The length of the CDR3 is 14 residues. Trimming took 1 base from V and 8 from J, leaving 12 bases between them. Germline V gives CDR1 DFQATT, CDR2 SNEGSKA (reference sequence). The CDR3 nucleotides are TGCAGTGCTAGAGTTTCGGGGGGAGATTCACCCCTCCACTTT. It specifies CSARVSGGDSPLHF.